This T cell receptor beta chain was identified in a study of quantifying T cell responses using KT2 cells. Study-wide background: cDNA was made from DNase-treated RNA using alpha and beta constant primers. Estimated efficiency of the T4 ligation step was above 9.5% under optimum conditions.

The CDR3 totals 14 residues. V was shortened by 4 bases and J by 6 bases, with 15 bases between the two germline ends. Germline V gene data show CDR1 as SNHLY and CDR2 as FYNNEI. A single-stranded UMI oligo with SP2 sequence was ligated to cDNA 3' ends. An equimolar mix of RC1.1 and RC1.2 primed the beta chain across TRBC1 and TRBC2. MiXCR was run by TCRdb on the UMI-ligation and nested PCR reads, yielding one entry per CDR3 protein. The data contain around 56,000 distinct CDR3 sequences, roughly 12% of them singletons. Unfractionated PBMC were spiked with known numbers of KT2 clone cells. This receptor was taken from a human donor. Source material: PBMCs spiked with cells of the T cell clone KT2. The gene calls are TRBV2 and TRBJ1-2; D may be TRBD1 (5 bases). CDR3 residues: CASSGVDPRDGYTF. Here the CDR3 DNA reads TGTGCCAGCAGTGGAGTGGACCCCAGGGATGGCTACACCTTC.